This T cell receptor beta chain came from a study of shared clonotypes between healthy human individuals. This table comes from immunoSEQ multiplex PCR, and its TCRdb copy is limited to in-frame clones, with some not included. The sample carries about 2.3 million clones, about 90% recorded once. Trimming removed 1 base from V and 3 bases from J, with 13 bases in between. CDR1 and CDR2 from the germline V gene are MNHEY and SMNVEV (reference sequence). This CDR3 has 16 amino acids. The receptor was derived from a man younger than 35 in good health. Some clones in this sample may be carry-over from other donors' samples. The rearrangement uses TRBV27 and TRBJ1-5, with D tentatively TRBD1 (5 bases). Input material: naive CD4+ T cells from PBMCs. Subset of the sample: CD45RA+ positively selected. CDR3 protein: CASSLFRDRFNQPQHF. The CDR3 DNA reads TGTGCCAGCAGTTTATTCCGCGACAGATTCAATCAGCCCCAGCATTTT.